These T cell receptor beta chains were read from a single sample in a study of OX40 agonist ivuxolimab in advanced cancers. Method: immunoSEQ multiplex PCR; TCRdb's copy keeps in-frame clones and lacks some. The sample includes 80,000 to 100,000 clones, 85% to 95% of them seen just once. The sample in question was CD4+ or CD8+ T cells sorted from blood, obtained in a trial of the OX40 agonist ivuxolimab. These receptors originate from an adult with an advanced solid tumor such as melanoma, head and neck, liver or kidney cancer. CDR3s leave out the opening cysteine and the closing phenylalanine or tryptophan.

ASSQHTSGRGDEQF	TRBV4-1
ASSYGEAGELF	TRBV6-5
ASSFGSAVKF	TRBV11-2
ASSDFGTGDYTIQETQY	TRBV6-1
ASSLQRGQTTEAF	TRBV13
ASSSRDGPYEQY	TRBV11-3
ASSVLGGRDNEQF	TRBV6-4
ASSPRAGTYNEQF	TRBV7-6
ASSLGHLYQETQY	TRBV11-2
ASSVAEAGELF	TRBV9
ASSLKASPAPGNTIY	TRBV11-2
ASSWGSTGYEQY	TRBV27
ASSEAILGGNTIY	TRBV2
ASSRIHTDTQY	TRBV7-7
ASRSYSNQPQH	TRBV27
AISLGGEYLDGYT	TRBV28
ATTFRGRFEELF	TRBV6-1
ASNREFPDTQY	TRBV6-6
ASSVGTQY	TRBV6-1
ASSYTVTANTEAF	TRBV6-6
ASSLGRYSYNEQF	TRBV27
ASSQEPGRAGGYNEQF	TRBV4-3